This TCR beta chain originates from a study of blood T cell repertoires in COVID-19. The germline V gene has CDR1 LNHDA and CDR2 SQIVND (reference sequence). The CDR3 length is 15 residues. The J segment lost 5 bases and the V segment lost 5 bases, leaving 12 bases of the junction unmatched. The method was immunoSEQ multiplex PCR; TCRdb's version includes in-frame clones alone and lacks a portion of them. The table includes some 70,000 clones, 65% to 85% detected once. Sample: peripheral blood. The receptor was isolated from a man aged 50 or older with COVID-19, enrolled during active disease. This chain connects TRBV19 to TRBJ2-7, with 7 bases identical to TRBD1. CDR3 in amino acids: CASSSWTGFSDEQYF. The CDR3 DNA reads TGTGCCAGTAGTTCCTGGACAGGATTTAGCGACGAGCAGTACTTC.